This is a list of T cell receptor beta chains from one sample in a study of identical twins. Each CDR3 protein gets one entry after TCRdb re-called the 5' RACE reads with MiXCR. The table lists about 530,000 distinct CDR3 sequences, under 25% of them singletons. This sample also appeared in a second study, on yellow fever vaccine responses in identical twins.

The sample taken for sequencing was CD4+ T cells sorted from blood. The source of these receptors is a woman aged 18-29 years in good health. The CDR3 runs from the conserved cysteine through the conserved F or W. D genes are given only for firm matches. Expanded clones get a size class; other rows say once, few or many, or leave the size out.

CASSQDWTSGGSTGELFF	TGCGCCAGCAGCCAAGATTGGACTAGCGGGGGGAGCACCGGGGAGCTGTTTTTT	TRBJ2-2	TRBV4-1	NA	TRBD2
CASSLSGNYEQYF	TGTGCCAGCAGTTTATCCGGGAATTACGAGCAGTACTTC	TRBJ2-7	TRBV12-3/TRBV12-4	few	NA
CASSDRVNYGYTF	TGTGCCAGCAGTGACCGGGTTAACTATGGCTACACCTTC	TRBJ1-2	TRBV6-2/TRBV6-3	few	NA
CSANTGGNGQPQHF	TGCAGTGCGAATACAGGGGGCAATGGTCAGCCCCAGCATTTT	TRBJ1-5	TRBV20-1	NA	TRBD1
CASRSRGTIEGTDTQYF	TGTGCCAGCAGGTCCAGGGGTACGATTGAGGGCACAGATACGCAGTATTTT	TRBJ2-3	TRBV2	few	NA
CASSKTGTTNEKLFF	TGTGCCAGCAGCAAGACAGGGACAACTAATGAAAAACTGTTTTTT	TRBJ1-4	TRBV7-9	few	TRBD1
CASSRDRVLTF	TGTGCCAGCAGCAGGGACAGAGTCCTGACTTTC	TRBJ2-6	TRBV2	few	TRBD1
CAISDGLTGAYEQYF	TGTGCCATCAGTGATGGTCTGACAGGGGCCTACGAGCAGTACTTC	TRBJ2-7	TRBV10-3	few	TRBD1
CSSIPGGAGEQFF	TGCAGCTCAATTCCAGGGGGGGCCGGTGAGCAGTTCTTC	TRBJ2-1	TRBV20-1	NA	NA
CASSKGQGLVRDTQYF	TGCGCCAGCAGCAAGGGACAAGGGCTGGTTCGCGATACGCAGTATTTT	TRBJ2-3	TRBV5-1	few	NA
CASSSRQGKLETQYF	TGCGCCAGCAGCTCACGACAGGGAAAATTGGAGACCCAGTACTTC	TRBJ2-5	TRBV5-1	few	TRBD1
CASSSGVSTGELFF	TGCGCCAGCAGCTCAGGGGTTAGCACCGGGGAGCTGTTTTTT	TRBJ2-2	TRBV5-1	NA	NA
CASSRPDRNYGYTF	TGCGCCAGCAGCCGCCCCGACAGAAACTATGGCTACACCTTC	TRBJ1-2	TRBV4-1	once	NA
CASKQGADTEAFF	TGTGCCAGCAAACAGGGGGCGGACACTGAAGCTTTCTTT	TRBJ1-1	TRBV12-3/TRBV12-4	NA	TRBD1
CASTRLAGVKNEQFF	TGTGCCAGCACGAGGCTAGCGGGAGTTAAGAATGAGCAGTTCTTC	TRBJ2-1	TRBV6-1	NA	TRBD2
CSAPTGAKNYGYTF	TGCAGTGCACCGACAGGGGCTAAGAACTATGGCTACACCTTC	TRBJ1-2	TRBV20-1	few	TRBD1
CASSPRGSLPQETQYF	TGTGCCAGCAGCCCAAGGGGCAGCCTCCCCCAAGAGACCCAGTACTTC	TRBJ2-5	TRBV5-6	NA	NA
CAISAYSPNTGELFF	TGTGCCATCAGTGCCTACAGCCCGAACACCGGGGAGCTGTTTTTT	TRBJ2-2	TRBV10-3	NA	NA
CASSPGPLYEQYF	TGTGCCAGCAGCCCGGGGCCCCTCTACGAGCAGTACTTC	TRBJ2-7	TRBV5-4	NA	NA
CASSQTSGVLSYNEQFF	TGTGCCAGCAGCCAGACTAGCGGGGTACTCTCCTACAATGAGCAGTTCTTC	TRBJ2-1	TRBV16	few	TRBD2
CASSSTGSTDTQYF	TGCGCCAGCAGCTCGACAGGGTCAACAGATACGCAGTATTTT	TRBJ2-3	TRBV5-1	NA	TRBD1
CASSLVGLGRNSPLHF	TGTGCCAGCAGTTTGGTAGGGTTGGGTCGGAATTCACCCCTCCACTTT	TRBJ1-6	TRBV27	NA	NA
CSAQSTSGGYNEQFF	TGCAGTGCCCAGTCGACTAGCGGGGGTTACAATGAGCAGTTCTTC	TRBJ2-1	TRBV20-1	NA	TRBD2
CAISESRQGVNEAFF	TGTGCCATCAGTGAGTCGCGTCAGGGGGTGAATGAAGCTTTCTTT	TRBJ1-1	TRBV10-3	NA	TRBD1
CASSLAVGRVLNYNEQFF	TGTGCCAGCAGCTTAGCGGTCGGGAGGGTCCTAAACTACAATGAGCAGTTCTTC	TRBJ2-1	TRBV11-1	NA	TRBD2
CAISESRSGGPNTGELFF	TGTGCCATCAGTGAAAGCAGGAGCGGGGGGCCGAACACCGGGGAGCTGTTTTTT	TRBJ2-2	TRBV10-3	NA	TRBD2
CASGRAGGIGTDTQYF	TGCGCCAGCGGGCGAGCGGGGGGGATCGGCACAGATACGCAGTATTTT	TRBJ2-3	TRBV10-2	NA	TRBD2
CASTPGQGGNQPQHF	TGTGCCAGCACCCCGGGACAGGGGGGGAATCAGCCCCAGCATTTT	TRBJ1-5	TRBV2	NA	TRBD1
CASSLEGSSGSETQYF	TGTGCCAGCAGCTTAGAAGGCTCTAGCGGGAGTGAGACCCAGTACTTC	TRBJ2-5	TRBV7-2	NA	TRBD2
CASSFDIYGYTF	TGTGCCAGCAGTTTCGACATATATGGCTACACCTTC	TRBJ1-2	TRBV12-3/TRBV12-4	few	NA
CASGLGLAGARETQYF	TGTGCTAGTGGTTTGGGACTAGCGGGAGCTCGGGAGACCCAGTACTTC	TRBJ2-5	TRBV12-5	NA	TRBD2
CASSQDPGGRNNEQFF	TGTGCCAGCAGCCAAGACCCCGGGGGGCGAAACAATGAGCAGTTCTTC	TRBJ2-1	TRBV3-1	NA	NA